In its sample, the clone carrying this T cell receptor (beta chain) was seen once. This sample was included in a study of T cell changes during pregnancy in multiple sclerosis. The V and J ends lost 2 bases and 4 bases, in that order; junction bases with no gene match: 7. The CDR3 is 17 residues long. In germline, CDR1 is SGHVS, CDR2 FNYEAQ. The assay was immunoSEQ multiplex PCR, and TCRdb's table has in-frame clones only and misses some. This table has fewer than 90,000 clones, about 90% appearing once. The TCR comes from a female donor with multiple sclerosis, enrolled in a pregnancy study. The sequenced sample was peripheral blood, obtained in the second trimester of pregnancy. The chain is built from TRBV7-6 and TRBJ2-1; 11 positions match TRBD2. CDR3 in DNA: TGTGCCAGCAGCTTAAGGGCTAGCGGGGGGAATTACAATGAGCAGTTCTTC. Residues: CASSLRASGGNYNEQFF.